The source of this TCR beta chain is a study of cytotoxic CD8 clonotypes in ibrutinib-treated CLL. Generated by immunoSEQ multiplex PCR, the TCRdb table keeps only in-frame clones and is missing some. The data show over 250,000 clones, roughly 76% seen once. This receptor was taken from a human donor with chronic lymphocytic leukemia. This material consisted of PBMCs, taken at disease progression, from a patient treated with ibrutinib.

The CDR3 here is CASSLDTVLEQYF. As DNA, the CDR3 is TGTGCCAGCAGCCTGGATACAGTGCTCGAGCAGTACTTC. V and J are TRBV5-6 and TRBJ2-7; D gene unclear. Trimming removed 4 bases at V and 6 bases at J, with 14 bases between. The CDR3 covers 13 residues. Germline values: CDR1 SGHDT, CDR2 YYEEEE.